Following are 26 T cell receptor beta chains from one sample sequenced in a study of cytomegalovirus exposure and HLA in healthy donors. The PCR contained 60 Vbeta and 13 Jbeta primers. Data came from immunoSEQ multiplex PCR; TCRdb stores just in-frame clones and leaves some out. The data hold approximately 110,000 clones, with 60% to 85% observed a single time. Sequenced: PBMCs. Receptor source: a man aged 35-49 years in good health and CMV-seronegative.

The chain is built from TRBV7-9 and TRBJ1-1, with 8 bases lining up with TRBD1. Germline loops: CDR1 SEHNR, CDR2 FQNEAQ (reference sequence). V shed 7 bases, J shed 6 bases, and the junction held 10 bases outside the gene matches. CDR3 length: 14 residues. The CDR3, as DNA: TGTGCCAGCATGGGGGCCAGGGGGCCCTCTGAAGCTTTCTTT. This translates into CASMGARGPSEAFF.

V gene TRBV6-1 combines with J gene TRBJ2-1; tentatively, D is TRBD1 (5 bases). This CDR3 is built from 13 residues. The V end was cut by 6 bases, the J end by 2 bases, with 8 bases between. CDR1 is MNHNS and CDR2 is SASEGT in the germline V gene. The CDR3 DNA reads TGTGCCAGCAGCAGACAGCCCTACAATGAGCAGTTCTTC. Amino acids: CASSRQPYNEQFF.

There are a few counts of this clone. This sequence joins TRBV5-6 and TRBJ1-2, with TRBD1 identical over 9 bases. CDR1 is SGHDT, CDR2 YYEEEE, per germline. CDR3 length equals 13 residues. J gave up 8 bases and V 4 bases, and 6 bases lay outside the gene matches. The CDR3 reads CASSTGQGLGYTF. The CDR3, as DNA: TGTGCCAGCAGCACAGGACAGGGGCTCGGCTACACCTTC.

A single count supports this clone. The rearrangement joins TRBV20-1 to TRBJ2-1; D not resolved. The CDR3 is 10 residues long. Germline CDR1 is DFQATT and CDR2 is SNEGSKA (reference sequence). The V and J ends lost 5 bases and 8 bases respectively, with 7 bases between them. This chain's CDR3 is CSAASDEQFF. CDR3 nucleotides: TGCAGTGCTGCCTCGGATGAGCAGTTCTTC.

The chain joins TRBV27 to TRBJ1-2; TRBD1 aligns across 7 bases. There are 14 residues in the CDR3. The V gene end was trimmed by 4 bases and the J gene end by 6 bases; junction bases not matched to a gene: 8. The germline gives CDR1 MNHEY, CDR2 SMNVEV (reference sequence). The DNA for the CDR3 is TGTGCCAGCAGTTCCCTGAGGGGGCCTGATGGCTACACCTTC. It encodes CASSSLRGPDGYTF.

This clone was counted between two and nine times. The chain joins TRBV4-3 to TRBJ2-3; 9 nucleotides match TRBD1. Looked up from germline, CDR1 is LGHNA and CDR2 is YSLEER. V trimming: 0 bases; J trimming: 6 bases; junction bases outside the gene matches: 7. The CDR3 loop spans 16 amino acids. The CDR3 sequence: CASSQDSGQGFDTQYF. The CDR3 DNA follows: TGCGCCAGCAGCCAAGATTCGGGACAGGGCTTCGATACGCAGTATTTT.

This sequence joins TRBV28 and TRBJ2-2, with 7 bases identical to TRBD2. This CDR3 is 15 amino acids long. Germline V gives CDR1 MDHEN, CDR2 SYDVKM. Unmatched junction bases numbered 7, after V lost 5 bases and J lost 4 bases. CDR3 sequence: CASSPRRGSTGELFF. As DNA, the CDR3 is TGTGCCAGCAGTCCTCGGCGGGGGAGCACCGGGGAGCTGTTTTTT.

This clone was seen only a few times. The genes are TRBV4-1 and TRBJ1-1; TRBD1 might be the D (6 bases). This CDR3 region has 17 residues. Trimming cost V 1 base and J 4 bases, with 19 bases left between them. Germline lookup yields CDR1 MGHRA and CDR2 YSYEKL. In DNA, the CDR3 is TGCGCCAGCAGCCAAGCGATGAGCTGGGGGCGAGGCACTGAAGCTTTCTTT. This gives the protein CASSQAMSWGRGTEAFF.

The chain uses TRBV10-3 and TRBJ1-1, with 8 bases matching TRBD1. Germline loops: CDR1 ENHRY, CDR2 SYGVKD. This CDR3 contains 14 residues. Germline trimming cut 4 bases from V and 4 bases from J; bases unmatched to any gene: 5. The CDR3 loop reads CAISVGQGGTEAFF. In nucleotides, the CDR3 is TGTGCCATCAGTGTTGGACAGGGAGGCACTGAAGCTTTCTTT.

J is TRBJ2-7 and V is TRBV7-9; 8 positions match TRBD2. The CDR3 runs to 17 residues. J lost 6 bases, V lost 3 bases, and 16 bases had no gene match. Germline V gene sequence: CDR1 SEHNR, CDR2 FQNEAQ (reference sequence). The CDR3 is CASSFQRGLANGGEQYF. The CDR3 bases are TGTGCCAGCAGCTTCCAACGAGGACTAGCAAATGGTGGCGAGCAGTACTTC.

This rearrangement joins TRBV7-9 to TRBJ1-5, with D maybe TRBD1 (5 bases). The CDR3 is 13 amino acids. V lost 6 bases, J lost 9 bases, and 15 bases lay in between. Germline values: CDR1 SEHNR, CDR2 FQNEAQ (reference sequence). CDR3 protein: CASSVDGGRPQHF. CDR3 sequence (DNA): TGTGCCAGCAGTGTGGACGGGGGAAGGCCCCAGCATTTT.

This clone was seen just once. The gene calls are TRBV29-1 and TRBJ1-2; 8 bases fit TRBD1. The germline V gene encodes CDR1 SQVTM and CDR2 ANQGSEA. The CDR3 length is 15 residues. V shed 5 bases, J shed 2 bases, and the junction held 10 bases outside the gene matches. The CDR3 DNA is TGCAGCGTTACTGGGCAGACAGGGGAGAACTATGGCTACACCTTC. Its protein product is CSVTGQTGENYGYTF. Based on the CDR3 plus reference TRBV29-1 and TRBJ1-2, the full variable domain is SAVISQKPSRDICQRGTSLTIQCQVDSQVTMMFWYRQQPGQSLTLIATANQGSEATYESGFVIDKFPISRPNLTFSTLTVSNMSPEDSSIYLCSVTGQTGENYGYTFGSGTRLTVV.

The V call is TRBV29-1, the J call TRBJ2-2; no clear D. Germline V lookup: CDR1 SQVTM, CDR2 ANQGSEA. Trimming removed 7 bases at V and 0 bases at J, with 12 bases between. The length of the CDR3 is 14 residues. CDR3 in amino acids: CSAPDNANTGELFF. The CDR3 nucleotides read TGCAGCGCCCCAGACAACGCGAACACCGGGGAGCTGTTTTTT.

The rearrangement joins TRBV6-1 to TRBJ2-7; D is possibly TRBD2 (6 bases). Germline CDR1 MNHNS, CDR2 SASEGT. Trimming removed 5 bases at V and 2 bases at J, with 10 bases between. The CDR3 has 13 residues. CDR3 in DNA: TGTGCCAGCAGTCCGGGACTTACCTACGAGCAGTACTTC. Protein: CASSPGLTYEQYF.

This chain links TRBV15 with TRBJ2-2, with D unresolved. Germline lookup yields CDR1 LNHNV and CDR2 YYDKDF (reference sequence). The length of the CDR3 is 12 residues. V was shortened by 7 bases and J by 5 bases, with 8 bases between the two germline ends. The DNA of the CDR3 is TGTGCCACCACCACCCAGACCGGGGAGCTGTTTTTT. Protein: CATTTQTGELFF. Full variable domain (rest looked up from reference TRBV15 and TRBJ2-2): DAMVIQNPRYQVTQFGKPVTLSCSQTLNHNVMYWYQQKSSQAPKLLFHYYDKDFNNEADTPDNFQSRRPNTSFCFLDIRSPGLGDTAMYLCATTTQTGELFFGEGSRLTVL.

This chain joins TRBV7-6 and TRBJ1-1, with D unresolved. CDR3 length equals 15 residues. V was pared by 1 base and J by 1 base, with 10 bases between. CDR1 is SGHVS, CDR2 FNYEAQ, per germline. The CDR3: CASSLDEGTNTEAFF. The CDR3 DNA is TGTGCCAGCAGCTTAGATGAGGGTACGAACACTGAAGCTTTCTTT.

The chain uses TRBV7-6 and TRBJ2-7, with TRBD2 identical over 13 bases. This CDR3 has 13 amino acids. After removal of 6 bases from V and 12 bases from J, the junction contained 8 bases not matched to a gene. Germline loops: CDR1 SGHVS, CDR2 FNYEAQ. The CDR3: CASRRTSGSNSYF. The CDR3 nucleotides are TGTGCCAGCAGGAGGACTAGCGGGAGCAATTCGTACTTC.

This rearrangement joins TRBV7-9 to TRBJ1-1; weak D call: TRBD1 (5 bases). This CDR3 is 12 amino acids long. Trimming stripped 5 bases from V and 6 bases from J, with 10 bases between. From germline, CDR1 is SEHNR and CDR2 FQNEAQ (reference sequence). DNA of the CDR3: TGTGCCAGCAGCCCGCAGGGTGCTGAAGCTTTCTTT. Translating it yields CASSPQGAEAFF.

The chain carries TRBV4-1 and TRBJ1-4; D is undetermined. With 0 bases removed from V and 7 bases from J, the gap between germline ends came to 9 bases. The length of the CDR3 is 14 residues. In germline, CDR1 is MGHRA, CDR2 YSYEKL. DNA for the CDR3: TGCGCCAGCAGCCAAGAACCCGCGAGTGAAAAACTGTTTTTT. Translated, it gives CASSQEPASEKLFF.

The V gene is TRBV4-2, the J gene TRBJ2-3, with D tentatively TRBD1 (6 bases). The V gene's germline CDR1 is LGHNA and CDR2 YNFKEQ. Between the trimmed V and J ends, which lost 0 bases and 2 bases, there was a span of 12 bases. The CDR3 has 16 residues. In DNA, the CDR3 is TGTGCCAGCAGCCAAGATGTGGACAGCCTCACAGATACGCAGTATTTT. Its translation: CASSQDVDSLTDTQYF.

The V gene is TRBV7-9, the J gene TRBJ1-2, with 8 bases identical to TRBD1. J lost 2 bases, V lost 3 bases, and 5 bases had no gene match. The V gene's germline CDR1 is SEHNR and CDR2 FQNEAQ (reference sequence). This CDR3 has 15 residues. The CDR3 bases are TGTGCCAGCAGCTTCGGACAGGGAAGGAACTATGGCTACACCTTC. Protein sequence: CASSFGQGRNYGYTF.

J is TRBJ2-7 and V is TRBV9; 13 bases are a match to TRBD2. CDR1 and CDR2 (germline): SGDLS, YYNGEE. The V segment lost 3 bases and the J segment 6 bases; nucleotides outside the gene matches: 9. CDR3 length: 16 amino acids. The DNA of the CDR3 is TGTGCCAGCAGCGCCAGCCTAGGGACTAGCGGGGTCGAGCAGTACTTC. It specifies CASSASLGTSGVEQYF.

The chain combines TRBV11-2 with TRBJ1-5; weak D call: TRBD1 (6 bases). This CDR3 is built from 15 residues. The germline CDR1 and CDR2 sequences are SGHAT and FQNNGV. The V and J ends lost 0 bases and 5 bases respectively, with 11 bases between them. The CDR3 loop is CASSLDRTVDQPQHF. CDR3 in DNA: TGTGCCAGCAGCTTAGATCGGACAGTGGATCAGCCCCAGCATTTT.

This sequence joins TRBV30 and TRBJ2-7; 7 positions agree with TRBD1. The J segment lost 7 bases and the V segment lost 0 bases, leaving 6 bases of the junction unmatched. The CDR3 covers 13 residues. Germline V gives CDR1 GTSNPN, CDR2 SVGIG (reference sequence). CDR3 sequence: CAWSVQGKDEQYF. In DNA, the CDR3 is TGTGCCTGGAGTGTACAGGGGAAGGATGAGCAGTACTTC.

The sample holds a few counts of this clone. The chain links TRBV5-1 to TRBJ2-7, with 7 bases aligning to TRBD1. V shed 7 bases and J 4 bases; nucleotides not matched to a gene: 11. Per the germline V gene, CDR1 is SGHRS and CDR2 is YFSETQ. The CDR3 consists of 14 residues. The CDR3 nucleotides are TGCGCCAGCGGACCCGGGACAGAAACATACGAGCAGTACTTC. Translating gives CASGPGTETYEQYF. Full variable domain (remainder filled in from reference TRBV5-1 and TRBJ2-7): KAGVTQTPRYLIKTRGQQVTLSCSPISGHRSVSWYQQTPGQGLQFLFEYFSETQRNKGNFPGRFSGRQFSNSRSEMNVSTLELGDSALYLCASGPGTETYEQYFGPGTRLTVT.

The V and J genes are TRBV30 and TRBJ2-5, with 7 bases identical to TRBD2. J lost 7 bases, V lost 4 bases, and 18 bases had no gene match. CDR3 length equals 16 residues. The germline gives CDR1 GTSNPN, CDR2 SVGIG (reference sequence). The CDR3 protein is CAWNPPGLRGGGTQYF. The DNA for the CDR3 is TGTGCCTGGAACCCCCCAGGGCTCCGCGGGGGAGGGACCCAGTACTTC.